These 21 T cell receptor beta chains share one sample of origin, sequenced in a study of T cells in Graves' hyperthyroidism and ophthalmopathy. TCR beta CDR3 sequences were amplified from RNA transcripts. Primed by the HTBI set, a first-round RT-PCR was run on the TCR CDR3. TCRdb passed the multiplex PCR reads through MiXCR, listing each CDR3 protein once. The table has about 290,000 distinct CDR3 sequences, roughly 13% seen once. The sequencing sample was made of blood. The receptors here all came from a woman in her thirties or forties with Graves' hyperthyroidism.

This clonotype was counted at least ten times. The V gene is TRBV6-5, the J gene TRBJ2-7, with 10 bases identical to TRBD1. Losses at the gene ends were 2 bases for V and 5 bases for J; bases not matched to a gene: 3. Per the germline V gene, CDR1 is MNHEY and CDR2 is SVGAGI. The CDR3 runs to 14 residues. DNA of the CDR3: TGTGCCAGCAGTTACGACAGGGGGCGAAACGAGCAGTACTTC. Translating it yields CASSYDRGRNEQYF.

There are many counts of this clonotype. V gene TRBV27 combines with J gene TRBJ1-6; no reliable D call. CDR1 and CDR2 from the germline V gene are MNHEY and SMNVEV (reference sequence). The CDR3 covers 15 residues. Trimming cost V 8 bases and J 2 bases, with 13 bases left between them. The CDR3 nucleotides read TGTGCCAGCTCTCTCAGCCGTACCTATAATTCACCCCTCCACTTT. As protein: CASSLSRTYNSPLHF.

This clonotype was found many times. The V call is TRBV6-2 or TRBV6-3, the J call TRBJ1-5, with D unclear. V was pared by 6 bases and J by 6 bases, with 9 bases between. The CDR3 is made up of 12 amino acids. CDR1 is MNHEY, CDR2 SVGEGT, per germline. CDR3 in amino acids: CASSYPGQPQHF. CDR3 coding DNA: TGTGCCAGCAGCTACCCGGGTCAGCCCCAGCATTTT.

V and J are TRBV5-1 and TRBJ2-3, with 7 bases fitting TRBD2. The V segment lost 7 bases and the J segment 3 bases; nucleotides outside the gene matches: 5. The CDR3 is 13 residues long. Germline CDR1 SGHRS, CDR2 YFSETQ. CDR3 DNA sequence: TGCGCCAGCCTGAGGGAGGGGACAGATACGCAGTATTTT. Translation gives CASLREGTDTQYF.

This chain uses TRBV7-2 with TRBJ2-6; the D gene is possibly TRBD2 (7 bases). The CDR3 has 16 amino acids. Looked up from germline, CDR1 is SGHTA and CDR2 is FQGNSA. Trimming took off 7 bases at V and 5 bases at J, with 18 bases between the two ends. The CDR3 sequence is CASTIRGGIRANVLTF. For the CDR3, the DNA is TGTGCCAGCACCATTAGGGGGGGAATAAGGGCCAACGTCCTGACTTTC.

The count of this clonotype is one. The V and J genes are TRBV15 and TRBJ2-1; TRBD2 matches at 7 bases. Germline V gene data show CDR1 as LNHNV and CDR2 as YYDKDF (reference sequence). V gave up 7 bases and J gave up 3 bases; unmatched junction bases: 15. The CDR3 sequence is 17 residues long. CDR3 sequence (DNA): TGTGCCACCATCCCCGGACTAGTCCGCCTTCTCTACAATGAGCAGTTCTTC. It specifies CATIPGLVRLLYNEQFF.

This chain uses TRBV3-1 with TRBJ2-1, with 11 positions matching TRBD2. Germline CDR1 is LGHDT and CDR2 is YNNKEL (reference sequence). Losses at the gene ends were 0 bases for V and 14 bases for J; bases not matched to a gene: 12. The CDR3 has 16 amino acids. CDR3 DNA: TGTGCCAGCAGCCAAGACCATAGCGGGAGGGCCCCGATTGAGTTCTTC. Protein sequence: CASSQDHSGRAPIEFF.

This clonotype has more than one count but fewer than ten. This chain joins TRBV3-1 and TRBJ2-3, with D tentatively TRBD2 (5 bases). V was shortened by 5 bases and J by 4 bases, with 10 bases between the two germline ends. Germline V gene data show CDR1 as LGHDT and CDR2 as YNNKEL (reference sequence). This CDR3 has 13 residues. CDR3 residues: CASSFRGADTQYF. The DNA for the CDR3 is TGTGCCAGCAGCTTCCGGGGTGCAGATACGCAGTATTTT.

This clonotype was seen many times. This rearrangement joins TRBV28 to TRBJ2-5; D is possibly TRBD2 (5 bases). Germline loops: CDR1 MDHEN, CDR2 SYDVKM. There are 14 residues in the CDR3. Trimming cost V 6 bases and J 5 bases, with 16 bases left between them. As DNA, the CDR3 is TGTGCCAGCAGCGCCCTCGAGGAGCGGGAGACCCAGTACTTC. The encoded protein is CASSALEERETQYF.

Many counts were recorded for this clonotype. V gene TRBV28 combines with J gene TRBJ1-1; no definite D call. V gave up 9 bases and J gave up 5 bases, with 10 bases separating them. Looked up from germline, CDR1 is MDHEN and CDR2 is SYDVKM. CDR3 length: 11 amino acids. CDR3 sequence reads: CASRLGTEAFF. The CDR3 nucleotides read TGTGCCAGTAGACTTGGTACTGAAGCTTTCTTT.

As for this clonotype: This may arise from a read error, as a much more abundant clone is one base away. Because the CDR3 is missing its conserved closing phenylalanine or tryptophan, this is likely a read error. The chain has TRBV6-1 and TRBJ1-5; D is ambiguous. CDR1 is MNHNS, CDR2 SASEGT, per germline. The CDR3 is made up of 14 amino acids. V lost 10 bases, J lost 0 bases, and 13 bases lay in between. The CDR3 nucleotides are TGTGCCACCAAGACGGACGCTAGCAATCAGCCCCAGCATTCT. Protein sequence: CATKTDASNQPQHS.

This clonotype appeared many times. The rearrangement uses TRBV11-1 and TRBJ1-2, with TRBD1 identical over 7 bases. Germline loops: CDR1 SGHAT, CDR2 FQDESV (reference sequence). Unmatched junction bases numbered 8, after V lost 5 bases and J lost 5 bases. The CDR3 has 14 amino acids. The CDR3 sequence: CASSPRQGGYGYTF. For the CDR3, the DNA is TGTGCCAGCAGCCCGCGACAGGGTGGGTATGGCTACACCTTC.

Many counts were recorded for this clonotype. This chain uses TRBV20-1 with TRBJ2-3, with 7 bases that match TRBD2. V was pared by 8 bases and J by 9 bases, with 20 bases of the junction left unmatched. The CDR3 runs 15 residues. CDR1 and CDR2 (germline): DFQATT, SNEGSKA (reference sequence). CDR3 nucleotide sequence: TGCAGTCCAAGTCCATTCGAGGGGCGGGGAGGGACGCAGTATTTT. This translates into CSPSPFEGRGGTQYF.

This clonotype has ten or more counts. This chain links TRBV28 with TRBJ2-7; D is perhaps TRBD2 (5 bases). The germline V and J ends were trimmed by 3 bases and 1 base, with 13 bases remaining between them. CDR3 length: 15 amino acids. In germline, CDR1 is MDHEN, CDR2 SYDVKM. The CDR3 loop reads CASSFSGISSYEQYF. DNA of the CDR3: TGTGCCAGCAGTTTTTCCGGGATCTCATCCTACGAGCAGTACTTC. Filled out from reference TRBV28 and TRBJ2-7, the complete variable domain reads DVKVTQSSRYLVKRTGEKVFLECVQDMDHENMFWYRQDPGLGLRLIYFSYDVKMKEKGDIPEGYSVSREKKERFSLILESASTNQTSMYLCASSFSGISSYEQYFGPGTRLTVT.

This clonotype was seen repeatedly, ten times or more. The chain has TRBV5-6 and TRBJ1-3; D gene ambiguous. The CDR3 contains 15 residues. Looked up from germline, CDR1 is SGHDT and CDR2 is YYEEEE. Trimming left V 0 bases short and J 0 bases short, with 7 bases between. The CDR3 nucleotides read TGTGCCAGCAGCTTGGCCGGGGACTCTGGAAACACCATATATTTT. This sequence encodes CASSLAGDSGNTIYF.

The rearrangement joins TRBV24-1 to TRBJ2-1; D possibly corresponds to TRBD2 (6 bases). Germline loops: CDR1 KGHDR, CDR2 SFDVKD. The CDR3 is 14 amino acids. V was clipped by 9 bases and J by 6 bases, with 17 bases between them. DNA of the CDR3: TGTGCCACCGGTCAAATGGGAGGAAGCAATGAGCAGTTCTTC. Translating gives CATGQMGGSNEQFF.

This clonotype was seen at least ten times. V is TRBV19 and J is TRBJ2-7; D uncertain. This CDR3 has 13 amino acids. Per the germline V gene, CDR1 is LNHDA and CDR2 is SQIVND (reference sequence). Trimming took 5 bases from V and 3 from J, leaving 11 bases between them. CDR3 loop: CASSARILYEQYF. The CDR3 nucleotides are TGTGCCAGTAGTGCCCGTATCCTCTACGAGCAGTACTTC.

Concerning this clonotype itself: A much larger clonotype is one base distant, so this may be a read error. The V gene is TRBV5-1, the J gene TRBJ2-3, with 12 bases identical to TRBD2. This CDR3 spans 14 amino acids. CDR1 SGHRS and CDR2 YFSETQ come from the germline V gene. The DNA for the CDR3 is TGCGCCGGCAGCTCGACTAGCGGGAGTAATACGCAGTATTTT. Amino acids: CAGSSTSGSNTQYF. Supplemented by reference TRBV5-1 and TRBJ2-3, the full variable domain reads KAGVTQTPRYLIKTRGQQVTLSCSPISGHRSVSWYQQTPGQGLQFLFEYFSETQRNKGNFPGRFSGRQFSNSRSEMNVSTLELGDSALYLCAGSSTSGSNTQYFGPGTRLTVL.

The chain links TRBV19 to TRBJ2-3; D not certain. Germline V gene data show CDR1 as LNHDA and CDR2 as SQIVND (reference sequence). This CDR3 comprises 13 residues. Trimming left V 8 bases short and J 3 bases short, with 12 bases between. This chain's CDR3 is CASGDSLTDTQYF. The CDR3 bases are TGTGCCAGTGGCGATTCGCTTACAGATACGCAGTATTTT.

The sample holds many counts of this clonotype. The chain uses TRBV18 and TRBJ2-5; 9 bases match TRBD1. From germline, CDR1 is KGHSH and CDR2 LQKENI. CDR3 size: 13 residues. J gave up 5 bases and V 5 bases, and 3 bases lay outside the gene matches. As DNA, the CDR3 is TGTGCCAGCTCAAAGGGACAGGGTGAGACCCAGTACTTC. The encoded protein is CASSKGQGETQYF.

This clonotype was observed many times. The rearrangement joins TRBV2 to TRBJ1-2; the D gene is possibly TRBD1 (6 bases). CDR1 is SNHLY, CDR2 FYNNEI, per germline. V was shortened by 11 bases and J by 0 bases, with 19 bases between the two germline ends. The CDR3 is made up of 15 amino acids. Written as DNA, the CDR3 is TGTGCCGGGACGACAGGAACTAGCACTAACTATGGCTACACCTTC. Amino acid sequence: CAGTTGTSTNYGYTF.